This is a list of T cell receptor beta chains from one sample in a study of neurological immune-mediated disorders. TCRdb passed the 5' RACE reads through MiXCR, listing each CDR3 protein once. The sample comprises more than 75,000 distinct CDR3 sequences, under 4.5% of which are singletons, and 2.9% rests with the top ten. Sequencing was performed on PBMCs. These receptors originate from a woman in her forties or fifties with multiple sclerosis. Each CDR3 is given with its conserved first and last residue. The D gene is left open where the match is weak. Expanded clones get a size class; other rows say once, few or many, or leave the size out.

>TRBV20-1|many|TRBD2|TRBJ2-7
TGCAGTGCCCCGTGGGGGGGGACCTCCTACGAGCAGTACTTC
CSAPWGGTSYEQYF
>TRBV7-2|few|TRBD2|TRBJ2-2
TGTGCCAGCAGCTCGCTAGCGGGGGGAACCGGGGAGCTGTTTTTT
CASSSLAGGTGELFF
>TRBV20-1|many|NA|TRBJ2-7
TGCAGTGCTAGGGGTTGGGGCGAGGAGCAGTACTTC
CSARGWGEEQYF
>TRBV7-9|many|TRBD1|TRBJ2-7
TGTGCCAGCAGCTCAACTCAGGGGGAAGGAGTCGAGCAGTACTTC
CASSSTQGEGVEQYF
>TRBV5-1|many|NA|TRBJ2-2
TGCGCCAGCAGCTTATCTGGGAGGAACACCGGGGAGCTGTTTTTT
CASSLSGRNTGELFF
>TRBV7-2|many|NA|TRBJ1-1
TGTGCCAGCAGCTTTGAGGGGTACACTGAAGCTTTCTTT
CASSFEGYTEAFF
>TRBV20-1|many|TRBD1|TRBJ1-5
TGCAGTGCTAGTAGCGGTCAGGGGGTCAATCAGCCCCAGCATTTT
CSASSGQGVNQPQHF
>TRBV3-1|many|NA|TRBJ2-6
TGTGCCAGCAGGGGACGGTGGGCCAACGTCCTGACTTTC
CASRGRWANVLTF
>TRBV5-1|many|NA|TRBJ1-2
TGCGCCAGCAGCCTGAACCGGGACGGTGGCTACACCTTC
CASSLNRDGGYTF
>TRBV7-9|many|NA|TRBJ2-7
TGTGCCAGCAGCCCTGTCTTCCCAACCTACGAGCAGTACTTC
CASSPVFPTYEQYF
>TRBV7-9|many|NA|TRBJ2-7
TGTGCCAGCGGCCACCGTCGGGACGGCTACGAGCAGTACTTC
CASGHRRDGYEQYF
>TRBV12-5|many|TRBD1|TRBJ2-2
TGTGCTAGTGGTCCCGACAGGGGAAGGGCCGGGGAGCTGTTTTTT
CASGPDRGRAGELFF
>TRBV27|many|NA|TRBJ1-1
TGTGCCAGCAGTTTAATTCTGGGGGCTGAAGCTTTCTTT
CASSLILGAEAFF
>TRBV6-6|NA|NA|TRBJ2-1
TGTGCCAGCAGTTATGAGGGGGTAAATGAGCAGTTCTTC
CASSYEGVNEQFF
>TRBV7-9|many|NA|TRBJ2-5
TGTGCCAGCAGCTTAGAGGGGGGAGAGACCCAGTACTTC
CASSLEGGETQYF
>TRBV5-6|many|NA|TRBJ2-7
TGTGCCAGCAGGATCCCCAGGGACTACGAGCAGTACTTC
CASRIPRDYEQYF
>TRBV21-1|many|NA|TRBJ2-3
TGTGCCAGCATCCCCCTGGACTTATGGGATACGCAGTATTTT
CASIPLDLWDTQYF
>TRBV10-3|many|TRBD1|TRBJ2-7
TGTGCCATCAGTGGTTTGGGACAGAGCTCCTACGAGCAGTACTTC
CAISGLGQSSYEQYF
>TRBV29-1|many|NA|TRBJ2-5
TGCAGCGTCGGACGGGGGCGCCAAGAGACCCAGTACTTC
CSVGRGRQETQYF
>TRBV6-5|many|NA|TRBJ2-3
TGTGCCAGCAGTTACGCGGGTGCTAGCACAGATACGCAGTATTTT
CASSYAGASTDTQYF
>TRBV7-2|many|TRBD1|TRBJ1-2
TGTGCCAGCAGCCACGACAGGGGAGGGGGCTACACCTTC
CASSHDRGGGYTF
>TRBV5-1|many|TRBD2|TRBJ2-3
TGCGCCAGCAGCTTGGGACTAGCGGGGGCCTTTAGCACAGATACGCAGTATTTT
CASSLGLAGAFSTDTQYF
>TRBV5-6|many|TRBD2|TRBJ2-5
TGTGCCAGCAGCGTATGGACTAGCGGGGGCCTAGAGACCCAGTACTTC
CASSVWTSGGLETQYF
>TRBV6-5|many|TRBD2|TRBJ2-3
TGTGCCAGCAGTTACTCCCCTAGCGGGGGGGGTCGGGATACGCAGTATTTT
CASSYSPSGGGRDTQYF
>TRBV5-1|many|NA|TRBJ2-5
TGCGCCAGCAGCCAAGATATCCAAGAGACCCAGTACTTC
CASSQDIQETQYF
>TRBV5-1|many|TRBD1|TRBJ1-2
TGCGCCAGCAGCTTTTGGACAGGGAGCGGCTACACCTTC
CASSFWTGSGYTF
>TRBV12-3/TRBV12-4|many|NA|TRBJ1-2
TGTGCCAGCAGTCAAACAGGGCTTGGCTACACCTTC
CASSQTGLGYTF
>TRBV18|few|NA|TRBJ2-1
TGTGCCAGCTCCCGGAGCTCCTACAATGAGCAGTTCTTC
CASSRSSYNEQFF
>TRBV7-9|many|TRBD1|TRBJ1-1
TGTGCCAGCAGGACACAGGGGATGACTGAAGCTTTCTTT
CASRTQGMTEAFF
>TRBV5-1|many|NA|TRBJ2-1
TGCGCCAGCAGCTTGGTTAGGGGCTACAATGAGCAGTTCTTC
CASSLVRGYNEQFF
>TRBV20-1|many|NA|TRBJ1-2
TGCAGTGCCGAGGGGGAGACAGTCTTAAACTATGGCTACACCTTC
CSAEGETVLNYGYTF
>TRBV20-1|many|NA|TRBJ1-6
TGCAGTGCTGGCCGGGGGACCAATTCACCCCTCCACTTT
CSAGRGTNSPLHF
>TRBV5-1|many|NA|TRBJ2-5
TGTGCCAGCAGCTTAGCAGGGGAGACCCAGTACTTC
CASSLAGETQYF
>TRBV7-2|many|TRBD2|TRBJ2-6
TGTGCCAGCAGAATAGGGGGGACTAGCGCTCGCTCTGGGGCCAACGTCCTGACTTTC
CASRIGGTSARSGANVLTF
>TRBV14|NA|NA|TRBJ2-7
TGTGCCAGCAGCCAAGCGTCCGGGTTCAGCTCCTACGAGCAGTACTTC
CASSQASGFSSYEQYF
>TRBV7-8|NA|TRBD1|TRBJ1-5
TGTGCCAGCAGACGATCTACAGGGGAAAATCAGCCCCAGCATTTT
CASRRSTGENQPQHF
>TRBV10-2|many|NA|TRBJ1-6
TGCGCCATTCGGCAGGGAGGTTCACCCCTCCACTTT
CAIRQGGSPLHF
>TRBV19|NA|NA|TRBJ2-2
TGTGCCAGTAGTATTCGGCTAGCGTCGAACACCGGGGAGCTGTTTTTT
CASSIRLASNTGELFF
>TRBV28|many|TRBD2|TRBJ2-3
TGTGCCAGCAGTTTATTCCGCGGGGGGCCAGATACGCAGTATTTT
CASSLFRGGPDTQYF
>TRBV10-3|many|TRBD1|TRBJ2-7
TGTGCCATCAGTCCGGCCGGGACAGGGGGAAGAAACGAGCAGTACTTC
CAISPAGTGGRNEQYF
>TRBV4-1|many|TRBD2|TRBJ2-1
TGCGCCAGCAGCCAAGATGGTGGGGGGGGCTACAATGAGCAGTTCTTC
CASSQDGGGGYNEQFF
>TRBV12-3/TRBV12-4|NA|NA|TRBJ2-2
TGTGCCAGCAGCAGGGACATGGGCGGAACCGGGGAGCTGTTTTTT
CASSRDMGGTGELFF
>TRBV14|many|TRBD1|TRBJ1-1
TGTGCCAGCAGCCAAAGCCAACAGGGGATGGCTTTCTTT
CASSQSQQGMAFF
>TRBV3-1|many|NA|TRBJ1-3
TGTGCCAGCAGAACGGGGGGTTTTGGAAACACCATATATTTT
CASRTGGFGNTIYF
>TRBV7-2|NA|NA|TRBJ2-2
TGTGCCAGCAGCAAGCAGGGGAGGGCCGGGGAGCTGTTTTTT
CASSKQGRAGELFF
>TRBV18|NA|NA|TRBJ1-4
TGTGCCAGCTCACCACCCCTGCGTTCCAGAACAACTAATGAAAAACTGTTTTTT
CASSPPLRSRTTNEKLFF
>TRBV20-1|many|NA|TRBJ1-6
TGCAGTGCTAGAGATCCAGGAGGGGAAACACCCCTCCACTTT
CSARDPGGETPLHF
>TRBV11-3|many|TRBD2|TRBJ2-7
TGTGCCAGCGACCAGCGGGGACCGTACGAGCAGTACTTC
CASDQRGPYEQYF
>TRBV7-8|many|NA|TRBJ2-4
TGTGCCAGCAGCTTAGTTGGGACACGTGAATTCCTAGCCAAAAACATTCAGTACTTC
CASSLVGTREFLAKNIQYF
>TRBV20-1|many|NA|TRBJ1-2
TGCAGTGCTAGGACACGAGGTCGGGATCCTAAGGGCTATGGCTACACCTTC
CSARTRGRDPKGYGYTF
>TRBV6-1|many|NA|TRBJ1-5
TGTGCCAGCAGTGAAAACCCCTCAAGGGCTACAAATCAGCCCCAGCATTTT
CASSENPSRATNQPQHF
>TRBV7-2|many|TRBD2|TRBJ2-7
TGTGCCAGCAGGGGGAGTCTAGCGGGGGCCTACGAGCAGTACTTC
CASRGSLAGAYEQYF
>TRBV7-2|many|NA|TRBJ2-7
TGTGCCAGCAGCTTAGCGCTAGGGGGAGAGCAGTACTTC
CASSLALGGEQYF